The 27 T cell receptor beta chains below all came from one sample that was sequenced in a study of spatial heterogeneity in lung cancer. Each CDR3 protein gets one entry after TCRdb re-called the 5' RACE reads with MiXCR. The data show some 1,600 distinct CDR3 sequences, 7.9% seen once. Time point: sample taken at primary tumor resection. Without sorting, whole RNA was sequenced from tumor, nontumor lung or frozen PBMC. The sample in question was normal lung tissue next to the tumor, obtained at surgery. The source is a female donor with early-stage non-small cell lung cancer.

This clonotype rates as medium-sized (0.01 to 0.1%). This beta chain came through as a stray read in a library set up for alpha chains, and its size says little. The chain is built from TRBV20-1 and TRBJ1-2; D unclear. In germline, CDR1 is DFQATT, CDR2 SNEGSKA (reference sequence). Trimming took 4 bases from V and 5 from J, leaving 11 bases between them. CDR3 length: 12 amino acids. CDR3 protein: CSANPVIYGYTF. CDR3 coding DNA: TGCAGTGCTAACCCAGTGATATATGGCTACACCTTC.

By share, this clonotype counts as medium-sized (0.01 to 0.1%). The library was prepared for alpha chains; this beta chain is a stray read, so its frequency means little. The gene calls are TRBV11-3 and TRBJ2-7; D might be TRBD1 (6 bases). Germline V CDR1 and CDR2: SGHNT, YENEEA. This CDR3 region has 13 residues. V lost 5 bases, J lost 6 bases, and 14 bases lay in between. Written as DNA, the CDR3 is TGTGCCAGCAGCGGCAGGGGCGAAATCGAGCAGTACTTC. Translated: CASSGRGEIEQYF.

This clonotype rates as medium-sized (0.01 to 0.1%). This beta chain is an off-target read within a library intended for alpha chains, so its frequency means little. CDR3 residues: CASSSGTGWVEQYF. CDR3 DNA: TGTGCCAGCAGTTCCGGGACAGGGTGGGTTGAGCAGTACTTC. This chain uses TRBV28 with TRBJ2-7; 9 positions match TRBD1. The CDR3 is 14 amino acids. J was trimmed by 7 bases and V by 4 bases; bases with no gene match: 8. CDR1 and CDR2 (germline): MDHEN, SYDVKM.

Many counts were recorded for this clonotype. This beta chain came through as a stray read in a library set up for alpha chains, and its size says little. The chain combines TRBV9 with TRBJ1-5, with a tentative D call TRBD1 (6 bases). Germline V gene data show CDR1 as SGDLS and CDR2 as YYNGEE. Between the trimmed V and J ends, which lost 4 bases and 3 bases, there was a span of 14 bases. The CDR3 consists of 15 residues. CDR3 sequence: CASSLEGGPNQPQHF. CDR3 bases: TGTGCCAGCAGCCTCGAGGGGGGGCCCAATCAGCCCCAGCATTTT.

There are a few counts of this clonotype. Since the library was made to target alpha chains, this beta chain is a stray read and its abundance is not meaningful. This rearrangement joins TRBV6-6 to TRBJ2-5; D tentatively fits TRBD1 or TRBD2 (6 bases each). This CDR3 spans 17 amino acids. CDR1 and CDR2 (germline): MNHNY, SVGAGI (reference sequence). V lost 3 bases and J lost 0, with 17 bases in between. The CDR3: CASSYPQGRRNQETQYF. In nucleotides, the CDR3 is TGTGCCAGCAGTTATCCCCAGGGGAGGCGGAACCAAGAGACCCAGTACTTC.

A remark on this clonotype: A library made for alpha chains picked up this beta chain off target, so its size means little. This chain connects TRBV9 to TRBJ1-1; 9 nucleotides line up with TRBD1. Germline CDR1 reads SGDLS; CDR2 reads YYNGEE. This CDR3 is built from 15 residues. Germline trimming cut 0 bases from V and 6 bases from J; bases unmatched to any gene: 6. The CDR3 spells CASSVDGQGYSEAFF. DNA for the CDR3: TGTGCCAGCAGCGTAGATGGACAGGGGTACTCTGAAGCTTTCTTT.

By sample fraction, this clonotype is large. This beta chain is an unintended read in a library built for alpha chains; its size means little. The chain carries TRBV29-1 and TRBJ2-7, with 10 bases identical to TRBD2. CDR1 and CDR2 (germline): SQVTM, ANQGSEA. CDR3 size: 13 residues. The V and J ends lost 6 bases and 7 bases, in that order; junction bases with no gene match: 9. This CDR3 is CSVYGTSDGEQYF. The CDR3 coding sequence is TGCAGCGTCTACGGGACTAGCGATGGTGAGCAGTACTTC.

This clonotype is categorized as large. Being off target in a library aimed at alpha chains, this beta chain has a size of little meaning. This chain links TRBV7-8 with TRBJ2-1, with 12 bases that match TRBD2. The CDR3 is 15 amino acids. Germline-derived CDR1 and CDR2 are SGHVS and FQNEAQ. With V trimmed by 6 bases and J by 3 bases, 3 bases remained unmatched. This CDR3 is CASRLLAGGYNEQFF. The CDR3 region has the DNA TGTGCCAGCAGGCTACTAGCGGGGGGCTACAATGAGCAGTTCTTC. The entire variable domain, with the rest obtained from reference TRBV7-8 and TRBJ2-1, is as follows: GAGVSQSPRYKVAKRGQDVALRCDPISGHVSLFWYQQALGQGPEFLTYFQNEAQLDKSGLPSDRFFAERPEGSVSTLKIQRTQQEDSAVYLCASRLLAGGYNEQFFGPGTRLTVL.

This clonotype is medium-sized within its sample. For a library built for alpha chains, this beta chain is a stray read; little rests on its size. This sequence joins TRBV4-3 and TRBJ2-7; D is possibly TRBD2 (5 bases). The V end was cut by 4 bases, the J end by 6 bases, with 16 bases between. The CDR3 totals 14 residues. Per germline, CDR1 LGHNA and CDR2 YSLEER. The CDR3 sequence: CASSPEPSRGEQYF. In nucleotides, the CDR3 is TGCGCCAGCAGCCCCGAGCCAAGTCGGGGCGAGCAGTACTTC.

By share, this clonotype ranks as large. Since it is a stray read in a library aimed at alpha chains, this beta chain has a size that is not meaningful. CDR3: CASRSPGRSSYNEQFF. For the CDR3, the DNA is TGTGCCAGCAGATCCCCGGGCCGAAGCTCCTACAATGAGCAGTTCTTC. This rearrangement joins TRBV7-2 to TRBJ2-1; D is undetermined. The germline CDR1 and CDR2 sequences are SGHTA and FQGNSA. There are 16 residues in the CDR3. Trimming pared 6 bases from V and 0 bases from J, leaving 15 bases between.

This clonotype was counted only a few times. This beta chain appears as a stray read in a library generated for alpha chains; its size is not informative. The J gene is TRBJ2-5, the V gene TRBV6-2 or TRBV6-3; D not resolved. The CDR3 length is 16 residues. Germline CDR1 is MNHEY and CDR2 is SVGEGT. Trimming removed 10 bases at V and 3 bases at J, with 24 bases between. CDR3 bases: TGTGCCACCCTTTCCGGCCCGCCAACCTACGAAGAGACCCAGTACTTC. This translates into CATLSGPPTYEETQYF.

This clonotype rates as large. A library prepared for alpha chains yielded this beta chain as an off-target read; its size is of little meaning. The chain uses TRBV6-5 and TRBJ1-6; TRBD1 aligns across 9 bases. Germline V CDR1 and CDR2: MNHEY, SVGAGI. V shed 0 bases, J shed 7 bases, and the junction held 4 bases outside the gene matches. The CDR3 runs 16 residues. The CDR3: CASSYSQGATNSPLHF. The CDR3 coding sequence is TGTGCCAGCAGTTACTCACAGGGGGCAACAAATTCACCCCTCCACTTT.

By share, this clonotype ranks as medium-sized. A library made for alpha chains picked up this beta chain off target, so its size means little. This rearrangement joins TRBV7-3 to TRBJ1-3; no firm D call. This CDR3 region has 14 residues. V was trimmed by 5 bases and J by 0 bases, leaving 8 bases between them. Germline V CDR1 and CDR2: SGHTA, FQGTGA. CDR3 protein: CASSPAASGNTIYF. The CDR3 bases are TGTGCCAGCAGCCCCGCGGCCTCTGGAAACACCATATATTTT.

This clonotype is judged medium-sized. This beta chain represents an off-target read in a library built for alpha chains; its size is of limited meaning. The rearrangement links TRBV27 to TRBJ2-3; 7 nucleotides match TRBD1. The ends lost 8 bases at V and 7 bases at J; junction bases unmatched: 9. Germline V gene data show CDR1 as MNHEY and CDR2 as SMNVEV (reference sequence). The CDR3 runs 13 residues. The CDR3 coding sequence is TGTGCCAGCCGCCGCGGACAGGACTATACGCAGTATTTT. Its translation: CASRRGQDYTQYF.

By sample share, this clonotype is medium-sized. This beta chain is a stray sequence in a library constructed for alpha chains; its clone size is not meaningful. J is TRBJ2-6 and V is TRBV4-3, with 8 positions matching TRBD1. From germline, CDR1 is LGHNA and CDR2 YSLEER. The V and J ends lost 0 bases and 0 bases, in that order; junction bases with no gene match: 7. The CDR3 contains 19 residues. The CDR3 nucleotides read TGCGCCAGCAGCCAAGATTTGAACAGGGGGAGCTCTGGGGCCAACGTCCTGACTTTC. Translated, it gives CASSQDLNRGSSGANVLTF.

This clonotype rates as medium-sized. This beta chain lies outside the target of a library built for alpha chains; its clone size means little. This chain connects TRBV12-3 or TRBV12-4 to TRBJ2-2; D possibly corresponds to TRBD2 (6 bases). This CDR3 comprises 13 residues. Trimming took off 7 bases at V and 4 bases at J, with 10 bases between the two ends. CDR3 sequence: CASMGLSTGELFF. CDR3 sequence (DNA): TGTGCCAGCATGGGACTGTCCACCGGGGAGCTGTTTTTT.

This clonotype rates as medium-sized. Since it is a stray read in a library aimed at alpha chains, this beta chain has a size that is not meaningful. The chain has TRBV6-1 and TRBJ2-2, with a tentative D call TRBD2 (5 bases). The CDR3 extends over 13 amino acids. V lost 1 base, J lost 8 bases, and 8 bases lay in between. Germline CDR1 and CDR2: MNHNS and SASEGT. CDR3 region: CASSEVGEGELFF. CDR3 nucleotide sequence: TGTGCCAGCAGTGAAGTCGGGGAAGGGGAGCTGTTTTTT.

In its sample, this clonotype is medium-sized (0.01 to 0.1%). The library was built for alpha chains, so this beta chain is an off-target read and its size means little. The rearrangement uses TRBV5-4 and TRBJ1-6, with TRBD1 as a possible D gene (5 bases). The CDR3 consists of 15 residues. The ends were cut back, 0 bases at V and 5 bases at J, with 9 bases in the middle. Germline lookup yields CDR1 SGHNT and CDR2 YYREEE (reference sequence). CDR3 residues: CASSLGGPDNSPLHF. CDR3 bases: TGTGCCAGCAGCTTGGGGGGCCCTGATAATTCACCCCTCCACTTT.

Relative to its sample, this clonotype is medium-sized (0.01 to 0.1%). This beta chain is a stray sequence in a library constructed for alpha chains; its clone size is not meaningful. The rearrangement joins TRBV20-1 to TRBJ2-3; D gene unclear. Looked up from germline, CDR1 is DFQATT and CDR2 is SNEGSKA (reference sequence). V was clipped by 0 bases and J by 4 bases, with 5 bases between them. The CDR3 length is 12 residues. The CDR3 protein is CSARDHADTQYF. The CDR3 DNA follows: TGCAGTGCTAGAGATCATGCAGATACGCAGTATTTT.

Within the sample, this clonotype is medium-sized. This beta chain is an unintended read in a library built for alpha chains; its size means little. This rearrangement joins TRBV5-1 to TRBJ1-1, with D maybe TRBD1 (6 bases). V was cut by 4 bases and J by 2 bases, with 21 bases left in between. Germline values: CDR1 SGHRS, CDR2 YFSETQ. The CDR3 contains 17 residues. CDR3 amino acids: CASSPARGADTNTEAFF. DNA of the CDR3: TGCGCCAGCAGCCCAGCGCGGGGGGCGGACACTAACACTGAAGCTTTCTTT.

Worth noting for this clonotype: This beta chain is off target for a library built for alpha chains, so its abundance means little. The V and J genes are TRBV6-5 and TRBJ2-2, with 10 bases aligning to TRBD2. Germline V CDR1 and CDR2: MNHEY, SVGAGI. V dropped 6 bases and J dropped 0; count of bases not matched to a gene: 13. The CDR3 consists of 19 residues. The CDR3 coding sequence is TGTGCCAGCAGCTGGACTAGCGGATCTGATCTGGCGAACACCGGGGAGCTGTTTTTT. It yields the protein CASSWTSGSDLANTGELFF.

To note about this clonotype: Found in a library prepared for alpha chains, this beta chain is an off-target read, and its abundance has little meaning. The V call is TRBV5-5, the J call TRBJ2-3, with TRBD1 matching over 12 bases. The CDR3 extends over 14 amino acids. V was pared by 7 bases and J by 6 bases, with 6 bases of the junction left unmatched. Germline lookup yields CDR1 SGHKS and CDR2 YYEKEE (reference sequence). CDR3 loop: CASQGQGASDTQYF. The CDR3 DNA reads TGTGCCAGCCAGGGACAGGGGGCGTCGGATACGCAGTATTTT.

This clonotype is categorized as large. Being off target in a library aimed at alpha chains, this beta chain has a size of little meaning. V is TRBV10-3 and J is TRBJ1-5; 8 bases align to TRBD1. Germline V gene lookup returns CDR1 ENHRY and CDR2 SYGVKD. The V segment lost 10 bases and the J segment 5 bases; nucleotides outside the gene matches: 7. This CDR3 is 13 amino acids long. For the CDR3, the DNA is TGTGCCAACCGGGACAGGAGGGATCAGCCCCAGCATTTT. Amino acid sequence: CANRDRRDQPQHF.

This clonotype is judged large (0.1 to 1%). The library was designed around alpha chains, so this beta chain is a stray read whose abundance carries little weight. The rearrangement links TRBV19 to TRBJ2-5; TRBD1 aligns across 7 bases. The germline V gene encodes CDR1 LNHDA and CDR2 SQIVND (reference sequence). Trimming took 5 bases from V and 1 from J; bases not matched to a gene: 7. CDR3 length: 15 residues. The CDR3 DNA reads as TGTGCCAGTAGTCTCACCCGGGACAGCCAAGAGACCCAGTACTTC. The encoded protein is CASSLTRDSQETQYF.

This clonotype came up many times. A library prepared for alpha chains yielded this beta chain as an off-target read; its size is of little meaning. The V and J genes are TRBV12-3 or TRBV12-4 and TRBJ2-5; TRBD1 matches 8 bases. Germline trimming cut 4 bases from V and 4 bases from J; bases unmatched to any gene: 2. The CDR3 sequence is 13 residues long. CDR3 DNA: TGTGCCAGCAGTTCGACAGGGGTAGAGACCCAGTACTTC. This translates into CASSSTGVETQYF.

This clonotype has at least ten counts. Since it is a stray read in a library aimed at alpha chains, this beta chain has a size that is not meaningful. CDR3 sequence reads: CASSITGLTDIQYF. CDR3 DNA sequence: TGTGCCAGCAGCATAACAGGGTTGACGGACATTCAGTACTTC. The J gene is TRBJ2-4, the V gene TRBV7-2, with a tentative D call TRBD1 (6 bases). This CDR3 contains 14 residues. CDR1 is SGHTA and CDR2 is FQGNSA in the germline V gene. Trimming left V 5 bases short and J 8 bases short, with 16 bases between.

This clonotype is categorized as medium-sized (0.01 to 0.1%). The size of this beta chain means little, since it is a stray read in a library made for alpha chains. This chain joins TRBV20-1 and TRBJ2-7; 7 nucleotides agree with TRBD2. Looked up from germline, CDR1 is DFQATT and CDR2 is SNEGSKA (reference sequence). The CDR3 extends over 13 amino acids. The V segment lost 4 bases and the J segment 4 bases; nucleotides outside the gene matches: 7. The CDR3 protein is CSAKHGTKYEQYF. DNA of the CDR3: TGCAGTGCTAAACACGGGACTAAATACGAGCAGTACTTC.